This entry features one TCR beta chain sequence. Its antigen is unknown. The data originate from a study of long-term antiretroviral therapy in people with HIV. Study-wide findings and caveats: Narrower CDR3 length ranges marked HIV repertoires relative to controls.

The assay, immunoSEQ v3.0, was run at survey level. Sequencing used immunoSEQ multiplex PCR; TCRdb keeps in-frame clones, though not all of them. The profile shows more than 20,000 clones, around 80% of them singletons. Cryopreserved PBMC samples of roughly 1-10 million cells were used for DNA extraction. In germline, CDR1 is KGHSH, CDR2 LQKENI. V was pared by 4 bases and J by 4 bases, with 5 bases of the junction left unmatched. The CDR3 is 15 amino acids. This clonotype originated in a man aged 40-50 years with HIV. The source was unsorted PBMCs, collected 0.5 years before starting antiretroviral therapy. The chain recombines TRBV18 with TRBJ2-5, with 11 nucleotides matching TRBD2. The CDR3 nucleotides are TGTGCCAGCTCACAAATTACTAGCGGGGGAGAGACCCAGTACTTC. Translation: CASSQITSGGETQYF.